This paragraph covers one TCR beta chain sequence. The target antigen is unknown. This sample is drawn from a study of graft-versus-host responses after intestinal transplantation. V was clipped by 2 bases and J by 0 bases; unmatched bases: 5. The CDR3 runs to 18 residues. The germline V gene has CDR1 SGHVS and CDR2 FQNEAQ. Generated by immunoSEQ multiplex PCR, the TCRdb table keeps only in-frame clones and is missing some. The sample consists of around 99,000 clones, over 80% of them appearing once. The chain is built from TRBV7-8 and TRBJ1-6; TRBD1 matches at 9 bases. The specimen was unstimulated CD4+ T cells sorted from spleen or lymph node cells, collected before transplant. This receptor was obtained from a human donor who was the organ donor for an intestinal transplant. DNA for the CDR3: TGTGCCAGCAGCTTACGACAGGGGGTCAGCTCCTATAATTCACCCCTCCACTTT. It is translated as CASSLRQGVSSYNSPLHF.